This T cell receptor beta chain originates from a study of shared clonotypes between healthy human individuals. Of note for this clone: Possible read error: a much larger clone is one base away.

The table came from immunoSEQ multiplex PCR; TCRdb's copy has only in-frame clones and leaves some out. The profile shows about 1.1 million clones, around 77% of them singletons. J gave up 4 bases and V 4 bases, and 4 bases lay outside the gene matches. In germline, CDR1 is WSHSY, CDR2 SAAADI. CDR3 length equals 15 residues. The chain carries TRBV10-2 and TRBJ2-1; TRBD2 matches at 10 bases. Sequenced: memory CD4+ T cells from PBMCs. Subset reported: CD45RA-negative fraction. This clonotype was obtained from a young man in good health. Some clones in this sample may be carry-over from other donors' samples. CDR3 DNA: TGCGCCAGCAGTGCACTAGCGGGGTCATACAATGAGCAGTTCTTC. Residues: CASSALAGSYNEQFF.